Listed here are 25 T cell receptor beta chains from one sample, sequenced in a study of blood T cell repertoires in COVID-19. The method was immunoSEQ multiplex PCR; TCRdb's version includes in-frame clones alone and lacks a portion of them. The sample records 250,000 or so clones, around 90% being singletons. The specimen was peripheral blood. Receptor source: a woman in her 40s who had recovered from COVID-19.

V and J are TRBV11-2 and TRBJ2-7, with D hard to call. Germline loops: CDR1 SGHAT, CDR2 FQNNGV. The CDR3 extends over 15 amino acids. The germline V and J ends were trimmed by 0 bases and 3 bases, with 12 bases remaining between them. CDR3 sequence (DNA): TGTGCCAGCAGCTTAGACGGAGCCACAATCTACGAGCAGTACTTC. Protein product: CASSLDGATIYEQYF.

The chain employs TRBV27 and TRBJ2-7, with a tentative D call TRBD1 (6 bases). The CDR3 extends over 15 amino acids. Germline lookup yields CDR1 MNHEY and CDR2 SMNVEV (reference sequence). V was clipped by 3 bases and J by 3 bases, with 15 bases between them. CDR3 residues: CASSFRPGHNYEQYF. The CDR3 nucleotides read TGTGCCAGCAGTTTTCGTCCGGGACACAACTACGAGCAGTACTTC.

CDR3 residues: CASSELPQGNTGELFF. The CDR3 nucleotides are TGTGCCAGCAGTGAACTGCCACAGGGCAACACCGGGGAGCTGTTTTTT. The genes are TRBV2 and TRBJ2-2, with D possibly TRBD1 on 6 matching bases. CDR1 SNHLY and CDR2 FYNNEI come from the germline V gene. This CDR3 has 16 amino acids. V lost 2 bases, J lost 2 bases, and 12 bases lay in between. The entire variable domain, with the rest obtained from reference TRBV2 and TRBJ2-2, is as follows: EPEVTQTPSHQVTQMGQEVILRCVPISNHLYFYWYRQILGQKVEFLVSFYNNEISEKSEIFDDQFSVERPDGSNFTLKIRSTKLEDSAMYFCASSELPQGNTGELFFGEGSRLTVL.

The genes are TRBV5-1 and TRBJ2-2; TRBD1 might be the D (6 bases). In germline, CDR1 is SGHRS, CDR2 YFSETQ. CDR3 length: 16 amino acids. The ends were cut back, 1 base at V and 3 bases at J, with 13 bases in the middle. As DNA, the CDR3 is TGCGCCAGCAGCTTGTGGCAGGGGAGCGACACCGGGGAGCTGTTTTTT. Amino acid sequence: CASSLWQGSDTGELFF.

This rearrangement joins TRBV5-1 to TRBJ2-6; 7 bases line up with TRBD2. CDR3 length equals 16 residues. J gave up 0 bases and V 5 bases, and 5 bases lay outside the gene matches. From germline, CDR1 is SGHRS and CDR2 YFSETQ. In DNA, the CDR3 is TGCGCCAGCAGTCCAGCGGGGAGCTCTGGGGCCAACGTCCTGACTTTC. Translation gives CASSPAGSSGANVLTF.

The rearrangement links TRBV5-3 to TRBJ1-3; D remains ambiguous. Being an ORF, TRBV5-3 has a function that is uncertain. The CDR3 has 14 residues. Trimming took off 0 bases at V and 4 bases at J, with 8 bases between the two ends. The CDR3 region is CARSLAPRGNTIYF. The CDR3 nucleotides are TGTGCCAGAAGCTTGGCCCCGAGGGGAAACACCATATATTTT.

The chain joins TRBV4-1 to TRBJ2-1; no firm D call. V was clipped by 1 base and J by 6 bases, with 13 bases between them. Germline V lookup: CDR1 MGHRA, CDR2 YSYEKL. This CDR3 has 15 residues. The CDR3 DNA reads as TGCGCCAGCAGCCAAGGTCGAGACAAAGGCAATGAGCAGTTCTTC. It encodes CASSQGRDKGNEQFF.

The chain recombines TRBV25-1 with TRBJ2-2; weak D call: TRBD1 (6 bases). Trimming removed 8 bases at V and 7 bases at J, with 14 bases between. The CDR3 sequence is 13 residues long. Germline CDR1 reads MGHDK; CDR2 reads SYGVNS. CDR3 region: CASVGQSSGELFF. CDR3 bases: TGTGCCAGCGTTGGACAGTCTAGCGGGGAGCTGTTTTTT. The complete variable domain, with remaining parts taken from reference TRBV25-1 and TRBJ2-2, reads EADIYQTPRYLVIGTGKKITLECSQTMGHDKMYWYQQDPGMELHLIHYSYGVNSTEKGDLSSESTVSRIRTEHFPLTLESARPSHTSQYLCASVGQSSGELFFGEGSRLTVL.

The chain is built from TRBV4-2 and TRBJ2-7, with a possible D match to TRBD1 (6 bases). Germline V gives CDR1 LGHNA, CDR2 YNFKEQ. The CDR3 has 13 residues. V shed 3 bases and J shed 1 base, with 7 bases lying between them. The CDR3 bases are TGTGCCAGCAGCCAGGACAGATCCTACGAGCAGTACTTC. This gives the protein CASSQDRSYEQYF.

The chain uses TRBV14 and TRBJ2-1; 10 positions match TRBD2. V gave up 1 base and J gave up 7 bases; unmatched junction bases: 7. Germline V gives CDR1 SGHDN, CDR2 FVKESK. The CDR3 is 16 residues long. Here the CDR3 reads CASSQVSGRVRNEQFF. CDR3 DNA sequence: TGTGCCAGCAGCCAAGTAAGCGGGAGGGTTCGGAATGAGCAGTTCTTC.

This clone has just a few counts. The chain uses TRBV7-9 and TRBJ2-5; a weak D match, TRBD1 (6 bases). CDR1 and CDR2 (germline): SEHNR, FQNEAQ (reference sequence). The V end was cut by 4 bases, the J end by 5 bases, with 14 bases between. CDR3 length equals 14 residues. The CDR3 coding sequence is TGTGCCAGCAGCTCCAGGGGCCGCCAGGAGACCCAGTACTTC. Translated, it gives CASSSRGRQETQYF.

The chain joins TRBV4-2 to TRBJ2-3; TRBD2 agrees at 9 bases. Germline CDR1 is LGHNA and CDR2 is YNFKEQ. V lost 0 bases to trimming and J lost 4 bases; unmatched junction nucleotides: 5. The CDR3 is 16 residues long. CDR3 amino acids: CASSQDAGGIADTQYF. The CDR3, as DNA: TGTGCCAGCAGCCAAGATGCGGGAGGGATCGCAGATACGCAGTATTTT.

The gene calls are TRBV12-3 or TRBV12-4 and TRBJ2-7; D may be TRBD2 (5 bases). The CDR3 is 13 amino acids. Trimming cost V 5 bases and J 6 bases, with 14 bases left between them. The CDR3 reads CASSRMGAAEQYF. The DNA of the CDR3 is TGTGCCAGCAGTCGGATGGGAGCGGCCGAGCAGTACTTC.

The rearrangement uses TRBV19 and TRBJ2-5; D unresolved. V lost 3 bases, J lost 2 bases, and 10 bases lay in between. The CDR3 totals 14 residues. CDR1 and CDR2 (germline): LNHDA, SQIVND (reference sequence). In DNA, the CDR3 is TGTGCCAGTAGTATTTATGAGCAACAAGAGACCCAGTACTTC. Protein product: CASSIYEQQETQYF.

V usage is TRBV14 and J usage is TRBJ2-5, with D uncertain. This CDR3 contains 17 residues. V was cut by 1 base and J by 2 bases, with 17 bases left in between. Germline V gene lookup returns CDR1 SGHDN and CDR2 FVKESK. CDR3 nucleotides: TGTGCCAGCAGCCAAGCCTCCTTTTGGCGGTGGCAAGAGACCCAGTACTTC. This gives the protein CASSQASFWRWQETQYF. Combining the CDR3 with reference TRBV14 and TRBJ2-5 gives the whole variable domain EAGVTQFPSHSVIEKGQTVTLRCDPISGHDNLYWYRRVMGKEIKFLLHFVKESKQDESGMPNNRFLAERTGGTYSTLKVQPAELEDSGVYFCASSQASFWRWQETQYFGPGTRLLVL.

This sequence joins TRBV20-1 and TRBJ2-3; D might be TRBD1 (5 bases). The V end was cut by 3 bases, the J end by 5 bases, with 27 bases between. This CDR3 has 18 amino acids. Per the germline V gene, CDR1 is DFQATT and CDR2 is SNEGSKA (reference sequence). The CDR3 is CSASTSQGATHPGDTQYF. The CDR3 region has the DNA TGCAGTGCTAGTACCTCCCAAGGGGCCACCCACCCAGGAGATACGCAGTATTTT.

V usage is TRBV5-4 and J usage is TRBJ2-7; 8 bases are a match to TRBD1. V dropped 4 bases and J dropped 7; count of bases not matched to a gene: 7. CDR3 length equals 13 residues. The germline CDR1 and CDR2 sequences are SGHNT and YYREEE (reference sequence). The CDR3: CASSPQGVGEQYF. The CDR3 region has the DNA TGTGCCAGCAGCCCACAGGGGGTGGGGGAGCAGTACTTC.

The chain recombines TRBV7-2 with TRBJ1-5; 7 bases match TRBD1. This CDR3 comprises 15 residues. Germline V CDR1 and CDR2: SGHTA, FQGNSA. V lost 5 bases to trimming and J lost 3 bases; unmatched junction nucleotides: 7. The CDR3 protein is CASSGDSLNNQPQHF. In DNA, the CDR3 is TGTGCCAGCAGCGGGGACAGCCTAAACAATCAGCCCCAGCATTTT.

This rearrangement joins TRBV5-4 to TRBJ2-7; no firm D call. Germline-derived CDR1 and CDR2 are SGHNT and YYREEE (reference sequence). The CDR3 is 13 amino acids. Deletions cut 3 bases from V and 0 bases from J, with 7 bases between. CDR3 DNA: TGTGCCAGCAGCTCAGTAAGCTCCTACGAGCAGTACTTC. This sequence encodes CASSSVSSYEQYF.

The V gene is TRBV27, the J gene TRBJ2-2, with 9 bases that match TRBD2. Germline-derived CDR1 and CDR2 are MNHEY and SMNVEV (reference sequence). The CDR3 extends over 16 amino acids. The ends lost 8 bases at V and 3 bases at J; junction bases unmatched: 10. CDR3 region: CASSRGVAGDTGELFF. The DNA for the CDR3 is TGTGCCAGCTCCCGGGGGGTAGCGGGGGACACCGGGGAGCTGTTTTTT.

The chain combines TRBV7-2 with TRBJ1-5; 10 nucleotides agree with TRBD1. The CDR3 is 15 residues long. In germline, CDR1 is SGHTA, CDR2 FQGNSA. V shed 2 bases, J shed 6 bases, and the junction held 4 bases outside the gene matches. For the CDR3, the DNA is TGTGCCAGCAGCTTACTGACAGGGGGCATTCAGCCCCAGCATTTT. Translated, it gives CASSLLTGGIQPQHF.

V is TRBV5-6 and J is TRBJ2-3, with TRBD2 identical over 11 bases. The CDR3 sequence is 16 residues long. Germline-derived CDR1 and CDR2 are SGHDT and YYEEEE. Trimming cost V 0 bases and J 3 bases; bases outside gene matches: 3. The CDR3 DNA reads TGTGCCAGCAGCTTGGGCGGGACTAGCGGAACAGATACGCAGTATTTT. It translates to CASSLGGTSGTDTQYF.

The chain combines TRBV19 with TRBJ2-1, with 8 bases fitting TRBD2. The CDR3 length is 15 residues. The V segment lost 4 bases and the J segment 5 bases; nucleotides outside the gene matches: 7. The germline V gene has CDR1 LNHDA and CDR2 SQIVND (reference sequence). For the CDR3, the DNA is TGTGCCAGTAGTACCCAAGCGGGAGTCAACAATGAGCAGTTCTTC. Its translation is CASSTQAGVNNEQFF.

In the case of this clone: It is unclear where the CDR3 begins or ends on the DNA, so no DNA is shown, and the CDR3 is as TCRdb lists it. V is TRBV28 and J is TRBJ2-7; the table's D call, TRBD2, has no DNA check behind it. The germline V gene has CDR1 MDHEN and CDR2 SYDVKM. The CDR3 is 15 residues long, counting both termini. CDR3 in amino acids: CASSSSLALSYEQYF.

The rearrangement uses TRBV5-1 and TRBJ2-2, with D perhaps matching TRBD1 (7 bases). V was clipped by 0 bases and J by 0 bases, with 12 bases between them. The CDR3 totals 17 residues. CDR1 is SGHRS and CDR2 is YFSETQ in the germline V gene. The CDR3 bases are TGCGCCAGCAGCTTGGGGAGGGACAGATCGAACACCGGGGAGCTGTTTTTT. Protein sequence: CASSLGRDRSNTGELFF.